The 8 T cell receptor beta chains below all came from one sample that was sequenced in a study of spatial heterogeneity in lung cancer. Whole-study results and caveats: Tracking of tumor mutation counts was seen in expanded intratumoral alpha and beta TCR counts.

No antigen has been identified for these receptors. The time point here: sample taken at primary tumor resection. TCRdb analysed the 5' RACE reads with MiXCR anew, one entry per CDR3 protein. This sample has 4,500 to 5,000 distinct CDR3 sequences, with roughly 12% found just once. Sample: lung tumor tissue, taken at surgery. These receptors were obtained from a male donor with early-stage non-small cell lung cancer.

By share, this clonotype ranks as medium-sized. This beta chain is a stray read from a library made for alpha chains; its abundance is not meaningful. This chain uses TRBV19 with TRBJ2-5, with a tentative D call TRBD1 (5 bases). In germline, CDR1 is LNHDA, CDR2 SQIVND (reference sequence). V dropped 5 bases and J dropped 2 bases, with 9 bases sitting between them. There are 13 residues in the CDR3. As DNA, the CDR3 is TGTGCCAGTAGTTGGGGCCCTCAAGAGACCCAGTACTTC. It codes for CASSWGPQETQYF.

By sample share, this clonotype is medium-sized. This beta chain appears as a stray read in a library generated for alpha chains; its size is not informative. The chain uses TRBV6-4 and TRBJ2-3, with 8 bases that match TRBD2. Germline lookup yields CDR1 MRHNA and CDR2 SNTAGT. The junction had 6 bases not matched to a gene; V was cut back by 8 bases and J by 2 bases. This CDR3 is built from 14 residues. The CDR3 bases are TGTGCCAGCGCTAAAGCGGGAGACACAGATACGCAGTATTTT. Its translation: CASAKAGDTDTQYF.

This clonotype was recorded many times. For a library built for alpha chains, this beta chain is a stray read; little rests on its size. V gene TRBV12-3 or TRBV12-4 combines with J gene TRBJ2-5, with no clear D. V lost 8 bases and J 4 bases, leaving 5 bases between the germline ends. CDR3 size: 10 residues. CDR3 amino acids: CASGTETQYF. The CDR3 region has the DNA TGTGCCAGCGGTACAGAGACCCAGTACTTC.

The table lists this clonotype with a few counts. This beta chain is an off-target read within a library intended for alpha chains, so its frequency means little. The chain carries TRBV7-3 and TRBJ2-2; D remains unclear. The V and J ends lost 5 bases and 5 bases respectively, with 12 bases between them. The CDR3 consists of 14 residues. Germline CDR1 is SGHTA and CDR2 is FQGTGA. CDR3 protein: CASSPHVDTGELFF. The CDR3 DNA reads as TGTGCCAGCAGCCCCCATGTGGATACCGGGGAGCTGTTTTTT.

In its sample, this clonotype was seen many times. This beta chain turned up in a library designed for alpha chains; as an off-target read, its abundance says little. The rearrangement joins TRBV19 to TRBJ2-7, with 7 positions matching TRBD2. Trimming removed 11 bases from V and 5 bases from J; junction bases left unmatched: 15. The CDR3 totals 14 residues. The germline gives CDR1 LNHDA, CDR2 SQIVND (reference sequence). The CDR3 coding sequence is TGTGCCGCCTCTCCGGGGGGAGGTAGGGACGAGCAGTACTTC. Protein: CAASPGGGRDEQYF.

This clonotype was detected a few times. This beta chain represents an off-target read in a library built for alpha chains; its size is of limited meaning. J is TRBJ2-6 and V is TRBV28; D is ambiguous. This CDR3 spans 12 amino acids. V was cut by 5 bases and J by 4 bases, with 3 bases left in between. Germline V CDR1 and CDR2: MDHEN, SYDVKM. The CDR3 DNA sequence: TGTGCCAGCAGTGTGGGGGCCAACGTCCTGACTTTC. Translation: CASSVGANVLTF.

Of note for this clonotype: This beta chain slipped into a library made for alpha chains as a stray read, so its size is not meaningful. The chain has TRBV10-3 and TRBJ1-2; D is unresolved. This CDR3 region has 12 residues. The germline V and J ends were trimmed by 10 bases and 8 bases, with 17 bases remaining between them. Germline CDR1 reads ENHRY; CDR2 reads SYGVKD. CDR3 coding DNA: TGTGCCAGACAAGGGTGGTTGGAAGGCTACACCTTC. Protein sequence: CARQGWLEGYTF.

By share, this clonotype ranks as medium-sized. This beta chain is off target for a library built for alpha chains, so its abundance means little. The chain's CDR3 is CASSLQAGGPHTQYF. As DNA, the CDR3 is TGTGCCAGCAGCTTACAAGCGGGGGGGCCACATACGCAGTATTTT. V and J are TRBV12-3 or TRBV12-4 and TRBJ2-3; TRBD2 matches at 10 bases. Germline trimming cut 6 bases from V and 7 bases from J; bases unmatched to any gene: 10. This CDR3 comprises 15 residues.